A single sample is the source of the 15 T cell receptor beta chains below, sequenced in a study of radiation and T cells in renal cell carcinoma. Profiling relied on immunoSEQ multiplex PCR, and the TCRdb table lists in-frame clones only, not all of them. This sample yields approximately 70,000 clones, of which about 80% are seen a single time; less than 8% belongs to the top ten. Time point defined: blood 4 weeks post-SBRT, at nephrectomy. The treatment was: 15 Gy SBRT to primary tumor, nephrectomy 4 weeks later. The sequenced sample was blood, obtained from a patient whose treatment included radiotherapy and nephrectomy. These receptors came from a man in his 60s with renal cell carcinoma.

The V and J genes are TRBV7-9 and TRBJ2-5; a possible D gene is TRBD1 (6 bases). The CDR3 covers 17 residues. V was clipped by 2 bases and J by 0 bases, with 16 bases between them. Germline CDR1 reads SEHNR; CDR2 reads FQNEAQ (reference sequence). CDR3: CASSLFRDKFYQETQYF. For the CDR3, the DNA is TGTGCCAGCAGCTTATTCCGGGACAAGTTTTACCAAGAGACCCAGTACTTC.

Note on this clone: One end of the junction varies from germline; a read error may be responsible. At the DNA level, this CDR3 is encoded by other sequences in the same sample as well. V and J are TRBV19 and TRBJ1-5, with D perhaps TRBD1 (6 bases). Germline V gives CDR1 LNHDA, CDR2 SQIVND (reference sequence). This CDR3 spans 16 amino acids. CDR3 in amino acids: CASDRGGPLSNQPQHF. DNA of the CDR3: TGTGCCTCCGACCGCGGGGGCCCCCTTAGCAATCAGCCTCAGCATTTT.

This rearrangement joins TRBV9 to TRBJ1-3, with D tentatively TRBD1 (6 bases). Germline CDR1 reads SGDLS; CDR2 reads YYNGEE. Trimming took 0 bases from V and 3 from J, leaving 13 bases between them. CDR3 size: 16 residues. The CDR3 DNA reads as TGTGCCAGCAGCGTAGATCCGGGGGCGCGTGGAAACACCATATATTTT. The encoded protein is CASSVDPGARGNTIYF.

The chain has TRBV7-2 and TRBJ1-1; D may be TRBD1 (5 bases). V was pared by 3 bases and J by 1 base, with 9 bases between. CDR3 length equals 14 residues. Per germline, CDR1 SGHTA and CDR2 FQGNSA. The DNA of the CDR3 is TGTGCCAGCAGCTTCTCCGGGGCGAACACTGAAGCTTTCTTT. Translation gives CASSFSGANTEAFF.

This CDR3 is CASSPREGAEQYV. As DNA, the CDR3 is TGTGCCAGCTCACCACGCGAGGGGGCCGAGCAGTACGTC. The rearrangement uses TRBV18 and TRBJ2-7, with 7 bases that match TRBD1. The CDR3 runs to 13 residues. V gave up 1 base and J gave up 6 bases; unmatched junction bases: 3. Germline loops: CDR1 KGHSH, CDR2 LQKENI.

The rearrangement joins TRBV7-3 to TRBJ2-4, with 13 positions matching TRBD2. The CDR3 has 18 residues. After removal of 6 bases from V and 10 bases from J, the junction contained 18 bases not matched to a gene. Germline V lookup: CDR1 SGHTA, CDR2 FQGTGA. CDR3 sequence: CASSSTIAWTSGSHIQYF. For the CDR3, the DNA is TGTGCCAGCAGTTCCACAATAGCTTGGACTAGCGGGAGCCATATTCAGTACTTC.

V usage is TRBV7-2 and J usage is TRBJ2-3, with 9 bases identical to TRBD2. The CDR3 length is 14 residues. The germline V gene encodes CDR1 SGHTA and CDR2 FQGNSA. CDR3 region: CATAAGGSTDTQYF. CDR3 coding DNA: TGTGCTACAGCTGCGGGGGGGAGCACAGATACGCAGTATTTT.

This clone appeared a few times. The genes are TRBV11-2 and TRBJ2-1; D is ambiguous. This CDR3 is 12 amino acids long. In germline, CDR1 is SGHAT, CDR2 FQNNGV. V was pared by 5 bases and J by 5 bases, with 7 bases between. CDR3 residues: CASSEKHNEQFF. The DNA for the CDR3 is TGTGCCAGCAGCGAGAAACACAATGAGCAGTTCTTC.

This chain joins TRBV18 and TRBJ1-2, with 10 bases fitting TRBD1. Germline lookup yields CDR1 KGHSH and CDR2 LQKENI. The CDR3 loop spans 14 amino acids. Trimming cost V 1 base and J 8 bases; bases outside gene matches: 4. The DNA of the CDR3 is TGTGCCAGCTCACCACAAGGGACAGGGGTCGGCTACACCTTC. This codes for CASSPQGTGVGYTF.

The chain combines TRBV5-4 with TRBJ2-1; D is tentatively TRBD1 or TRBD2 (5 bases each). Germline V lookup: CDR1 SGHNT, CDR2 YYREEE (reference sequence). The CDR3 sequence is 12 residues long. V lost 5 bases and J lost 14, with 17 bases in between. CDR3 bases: TGTGCCAGCAGGGGGCGGGTGGCAGGCGAGTTCTTC. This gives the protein CASRGRVAGEFF. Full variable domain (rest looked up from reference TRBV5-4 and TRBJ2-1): ETGVTQSPTHLIKTRGQQVTLRCSSQSGHNTVSWYQQALGQGPQFIFQYYREEENGRGNFPPRFSGLQFPNYSSELNVNALELDDSALYLCASRGRVAGEFFGPGTRLTVL.

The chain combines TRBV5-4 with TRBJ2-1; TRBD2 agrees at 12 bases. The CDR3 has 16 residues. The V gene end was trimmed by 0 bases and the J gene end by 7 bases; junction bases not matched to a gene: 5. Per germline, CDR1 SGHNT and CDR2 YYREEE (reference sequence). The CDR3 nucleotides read TGTGCCAGCAGCTTGGCTAGCGGGAGGGCCGAAAATGAGCAGTTCTTC. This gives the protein CASSLASGRAENEQFF. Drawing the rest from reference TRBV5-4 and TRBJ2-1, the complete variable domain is ETGVTQSPTHLIKTRGQQVTLRCSSQSGHNTVSWYQQALGQGPQFIFQYYREEENGRGNFPPRFSGLQFPNYSSELNVNALELDDSALYLCASSLASGRAENEQFFGPGTRLTVL.

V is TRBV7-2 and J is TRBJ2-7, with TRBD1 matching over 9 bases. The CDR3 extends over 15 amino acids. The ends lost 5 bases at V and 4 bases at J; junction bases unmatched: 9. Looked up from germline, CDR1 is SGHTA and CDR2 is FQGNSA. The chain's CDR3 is CASSPDRGGGYEQYF. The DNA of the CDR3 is TGTGCCAGCAGCCCAGACAGGGGGGGAGGATACGAGCAGTACTTC.

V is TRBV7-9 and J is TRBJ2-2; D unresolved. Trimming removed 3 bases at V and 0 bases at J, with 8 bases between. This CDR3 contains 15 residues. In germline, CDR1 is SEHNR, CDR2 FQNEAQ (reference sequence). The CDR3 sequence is CASSLVSPNTGELFF. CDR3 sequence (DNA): TGTGCCAGCAGCTTGGTCAGCCCGAACACCGGGGAGCTGTTTTTT.

Written as DNA, the CDR3 is TGTGCCAGCAGCTCTTTCGGGACGGTAGAGACCCAGTACTTC. It is translated as CASSSFGTVETQYF. The rearrangement links TRBV7-9 to TRBJ2-5, with D perhaps being TRBD1 or TRBD2 (5 bases each). The V end was cut by 4 bases, the J end by 4 bases, with 13 bases between. Germline CDR1 reads SEHNR; CDR2 reads FQNEAQ (reference sequence). There are 14 residues in the CDR3.

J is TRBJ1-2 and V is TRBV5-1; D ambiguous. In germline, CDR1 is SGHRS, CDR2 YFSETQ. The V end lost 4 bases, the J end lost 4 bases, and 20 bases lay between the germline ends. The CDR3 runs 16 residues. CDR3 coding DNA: TGCGCCAGCAGCCTAGACGGACGGAAACTTGCCTATGGCTACACCTTC. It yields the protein CASSLDGRKLAYGYTF.